A single sample gave rise to the 23 T cell receptor beta chains below, sequenced in a study of CD8 T cells in ankylosing spondylitis. TCRdb re-derived calls from the 5' RACE reads in MiXCR, one entry per CDR3 protein. This table has under 200,000 distinct CDR3 sequences, around a tenth appearing once. What was sequenced was blood, either unsorted or a sorted T cell fraction (not recorded which). These receptors originate from a female donor with ankylosing spondylitis or in good health (not recorded which).

The CDR3: CASSSGSGRLVYEQYF. Here the CDR3 DNA reads TGTGCCAGCAGTTCAGGTAGCGGGAGATTGGTCTACGAGCAGTACTTC. The rearrangement links TRBV27 to TRBJ2-7; 9 bases are shared with TRBD2. The J segment lost 3 bases and the V segment lost 4 bases, leaving 10 bases of the junction unmatched. Per the germline V gene, CDR1 is MNHEY and CDR2 is SMNVEV (reference sequence). The CDR3 has 16 residues.

This clonotype showed up many times. The chain combines TRBV11-2 with TRBJ2-1; TRBD1 matches 7 bases. The germline V gene encodes CDR1 SGHAT and CDR2 FQNNGV. Trimming removed 3 bases from V and 5 bases from J; junction bases left unmatched: 13. CDR3 length: 17 amino acids. The CDR3 coding sequence is TGTGCCAGCAGCTTCGGCCTTCGACAGGGAAGGAACAATGAGCAGTTCTTC. This encodes CASSFGLRQGRNNEQFF.

The chain couples TRBV3-1 to TRBJ1-5; D unresolved. The CDR3 extends over 14 amino acids. Trimming removed 0 bases at V and 5 bases at J, with 8 bases between. Germline V gene data show CDR1 as LGHDT and CDR2 as YNNKEL (reference sequence). CDR3 nucleotides: TGTGCCAGCAGCCAAGAGGGAACGTATCAGCCCCAGCATTTT. This codes for CASSQEGTYQPQHF.

This clonotype was detected a few times. The V and J genes are TRBV11-2 and TRBJ2-6; D gene uncertain. V shed 0 bases and J shed 1 base, with 4 bases lying between them. There are 15 residues in the CDR3. The V gene's germline CDR1 is SGHAT and CDR2 FQNNGV. The CDR3 sequence: CASSLELSGANVLTF. The CDR3 coding sequence is TGTGCCAGCAGCTTAGAATTATCTGGGGCCAACGTCCTGACTTTC.

This clonotype was seen a few times. The rearrangement joins TRBV12-5 to TRBJ1-1; tentatively, D is TRBD1 (5 bases). Trimming shortened V by 3 bases and J by 1 base, and 15 bases separated the two germline ends. This CDR3 spans 16 amino acids. The germline V gene has CDR1 LGHNT and CDR2 FRNRAP. CDR3 in DNA: TGTGCTAGTGGTTTCGGACTTTCGACAGAGAACACTGAAGCTTTCTTT. Protein: CASGFGLSTENTEAFF.

The sample holds a few counts of this clonotype. The chain recombines TRBV19 with TRBJ2-1; D unclear. Trimming removed 3 bases from V and 3 bases from J, with 15 bases in between. The CDR3 is 16 residues long. Per germline, CDR1 LNHDA and CDR2 SQIVND (reference sequence). Here the CDR3 DNA reads TGTGCCAGTAGTATGAGCCGAGTAAGAGGCTACAATGAGCAGTTCTTC. It is translated as CASSMSRVRGYNEQFF. Drawing the rest from reference TRBV19 and TRBJ2-1, the complete variable domain is DGGITQSPKYLFRKEGQNVTLSCEQNLNHDAMYWYRQDPGQGLRLIYYSQIVNDFQKGDIAEGYSVSREKKESFPLTVTSAQKNPTAFYLCASSMSRVRGYNEQFFGPGTRLTVL.

The sample holds a few counts of this clonotype. One end of the junction fails to match germline, which may point to a read error. The rearrangement uses TRBV30 and TRBJ1-1; D is uncertain. Looked up from germline, CDR1 is GTSNPN and CDR2 is SVGIG (reference sequence). CDR3 length: 11 residues. CDR3 sequence: CAWSRGGEVFF. The CDR3 DNA follows: TGTGCCTGGAGTCGAGGTGGAGAAGTTTTCTTT.

The chain combines TRBV7-2 with TRBJ1-1; possible D gene TRBD1, 5 bases. Trimming left V 5 bases short and J 4 bases short, with 17 bases between. This CDR3 spans 15 amino acids. Germline CDR1 SGHTA, CDR2 FQGNSA. Here the CDR3 reads CASSLTRGGGTEAFF. The CDR3 region has the DNA TGTGCCAGCAGCCTTACGAGGGGTGGGGGCACTGAAGCTTTCTTT.

This clonotype was seen a handful of times. The rearrangement uses TRBV10-2 and TRBJ2-7; the match to TRBD1 covers 9 bases. V lost 7 bases, J lost 3 bases, and 4 bases stayed unmatched. The CDR3 is 13 amino acids. CDR1 is WSHSY and CDR2 is SAAADI in the germline V gene. The CDR3 DNA is TGCGCCAGCACCTTGACAGGGGGCTACGAGCAGTACTTC. Residues: CASTLTGGYEQYF.

This clonotype was recorded a few times. Because it lacks the conserved phenylalanine or tryptophan at the end, this CDR3 is likely a read error. The chain uses TRBV7-2 and TRBJ2-7, with D unclear. The CDR3 sequence is 14 residues long. The V end was cut by 3 bases, the J end by 0 bases, with 9 bases between. From germline, CDR1 is SGHTA and CDR2 FQGNSA. The chain's CDR3 is CASSFLVSSYEQYL. The CDR3 bases are TGTGCCAGCAGCTTCCTAGTTAGCTCCTACGAGCAGTACCTC.

This clonotype appeared a few times. The chain uses TRBV11-2 and TRBJ2-7; possible D gene TRBD1, 6 bases. The CDR3 spans 14 residues. Germline CDR1 is SGHAT and CDR2 is FQNNGV. The ends were cut back, 0 bases at V and 6 bases at J, with 12 bases in the middle. CDR3 protein: CASSLEPPGVEQYF. CDR3 DNA sequence: TGTGCCAGCAGCTTAGAGCCACCAGGGGTCGAGCAGTACTTC.

This rearrangement joins TRBV30 to TRBJ1-1; D ambiguous. Germline CDR1 GTSNPN, CDR2 SVGIG (reference sequence). The CDR3 runs to 11 residues. The germline V and J ends were trimmed by 2 bases and 6 bases, with 7 bases remaining between them. The CDR3 sequence is CAWSRSAEAFF. The DNA of the CDR3 is TGTGCCTGGAGTCGATCCGCTGAAGCTTTCTTT.

The CDR3 is CASSSGLRPEQFF. CDR3 coding DNA: TGTGCCAGCAGTTCGGGACTTCGTCCTGAGCAGTTCTTC. The chain is built from TRBV27 and TRBJ2-1; TRBD2 might be the D (6 bases). Germline lookup yields CDR1 MNHEY and CDR2 SMNVEV (reference sequence). With 4 bases removed from V and 9 bases from J, the gap between germline ends came to 13 bases. The CDR3 is 13 residues long.

The chain combines TRBV20-1 with TRBJ2-7, with 9 positions matching TRBD1. Germline V gives CDR1 DFQATT, CDR2 SNEGSKA (reference sequence). The junction had 9 bases not matched to a gene; V was cut back by 3 bases and J by 6 bases. This CDR3 region has 14 residues. The CDR3 DNA is TGCAGTGCTAGCGGGGGACAGGGAGGGTTCGAGCAGTACTTC. Translated: CSASGGQGGFEQYF.

This clonotype was picked up a small number of times. The chain employs TRBV29-1 and TRBJ1-1; no firm D call. CDR1 is SQVTM, CDR2 ANQGSEA, per germline. The CDR3 contains 12 residues. Trimming removed 4 bases from V and 7 bases from J, with 13 bases in between. DNA for the CDR3: TGCAGCGTTGGAGAGGAAGGCCTTGAAGCTTTCTTT. Protein product: CSVGEEGLEAFF.

V is TRBV12-3 or TRBV12-4 and J is TRBJ2-1; 8 positions agree with TRBD2. Losses at the gene ends were 7 bases for V and 2 bases for J; bases not matched to a gene: 7. This CDR3 is built from 15 residues. This chain's CDR3 is CASISAGEAYNEQFF. CDR3 DNA: TGTGCCAGCATCTCAGCGGGAGAAGCCTACAATGAGCAGTTCTTC.

This clonotype has ten or more counts. CDR3 sequence (DNA): TGTGCCAGCAGTTTAGGACTGGAGGCTGAGCAGTTCTTC. Residues: CASSLGLEAEQFF. The gene calls are TRBV27 and TRBJ2-1; TRBD2 is a possible D gene (5 bases). The ends were cut back, 2 bases at V and 9 bases at J, with 11 bases in the middle. The CDR3 contains 13 residues. The germline gives CDR1 MNHEY, CDR2 SMNVEV (reference sequence).

The rearrangement uses TRBV10-3 and TRBJ2-1; no firm D call. The V and J ends lost 3 bases and 9 bases respectively, with 6 bases between them. CDR1 and CDR2 from the germline V gene are ENHRY and SYGVKD. This CDR3 is 11 amino acids long. The CDR3 protein is CAISDDSEQFF. CDR3 DNA: TGTGCCATCAGTGACGATAGTGAGCAGTTCTTC.

In this sample, this clonotype turned up a few times. The chain links TRBV28 to TRBJ2-3; D is unresolved. The CDR3 is 14 residues long. Trimming pared 6 bases from V and 0 bases from J, leaving 10 bases between. Looked up from germline, CDR1 is MDHEN and CDR2 is SYDVKM. CDR3 sequence (DNA): TGTGCCAGCAGCTTTCAGGACAGCACAGATACGCAGTATTTT. Encoded protein: CASSFQDSTDTQYF. The full variable domain, its missing parts supplied by reference TRBV28 and TRBJ2-3, is DVKVTQSSRYLVKRTGEKVFLECVQDMDHENMFWYRQDPGLGLRLIYFSYDVKMKEKGDIPEGYSVSREKKERFSLILESASTNQTSMYLCASSFQDSTDTQYFGPGTRLTVL.

The rearrangement uses TRBV12-5 and TRBJ2-3; D is possibly TRBD2 (6 bases). CDR3 length: 20 residues. Germline V CDR1 and CDR2: LGHNT, FRNRAP. The V gene lost 3 bases and the J gene lost 2 bases, with 27 bases spanning the gap. This chain's CDR3 is CASGFPNPLARDKYTDTQYF. In nucleotides, the CDR3 is TGTGCTAGTGGTTTCCCAAACCCTCTAGCGAGAGATAAGTACACAGATACGCAGTATTTT.

This clonotype appeared many times. This chain links TRBV5-1 with TRBJ2-2; 11 bases line up with TRBD2. Germline V gene sequence: CDR1 SGHRS, CDR2 YFSETQ. CDR3 length: 17 amino acids. V gave up 4 bases and J gave up 5 bases; unmatched junction bases: 10. The CDR3 DNA sequence: TGCGCCAGCAGCCCGGACACTAGCGGGAGTCGAACCGGGGAGCTGTTTTTT. Protein: CASSPDTSGSRTGELFF.

This clonotype was counted a few times. V gene TRBV28 combines with J gene TRBJ2-1; 7 bases line up with TRBD1. The CDR3 totals 15 residues. Germline values: CDR1 MDHEN, CDR2 SYDVKM. The junction had 8 bases not matched to a gene; V was cut back by 4 bases and J by 5 bases. Here the CDR3 DNA reads TGTGCCAGCAGTTACGCCTCAACAGGGGACAATGAGCAGTTCTTC. Translation: CASSYASTGDNEQFF.

Only a few counts were recorded for this clonotype. The chain recombines TRBV28 with TRBJ1-2; weak D call: TRBD1 (5 bases). CDR1 and CDR2 from the germline V gene are MDHEN and SYDVKM. The CDR3 length is 15 residues. Trimming took off 6 bases at V and 8 bases at J, with 22 bases between the two ends. The CDR3 reads CASSLGNSRVSGYTF. The CDR3 DNA sequence: TGTGCCAGCAGCTTGGGTAACTCCAGGGTGTCGGGCTACACCTTC.